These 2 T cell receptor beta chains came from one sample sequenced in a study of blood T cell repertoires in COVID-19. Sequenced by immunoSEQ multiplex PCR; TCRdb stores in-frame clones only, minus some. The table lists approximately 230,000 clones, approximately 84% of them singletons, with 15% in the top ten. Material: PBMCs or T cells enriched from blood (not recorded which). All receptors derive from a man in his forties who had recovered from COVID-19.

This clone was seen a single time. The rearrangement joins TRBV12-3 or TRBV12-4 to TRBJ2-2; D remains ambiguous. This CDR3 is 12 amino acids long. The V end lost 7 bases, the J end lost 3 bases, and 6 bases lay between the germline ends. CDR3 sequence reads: CASTPDTGELFF. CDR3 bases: TGTGCCAGCACCCCAGACACCGGGGAGCTGTTTTTT.

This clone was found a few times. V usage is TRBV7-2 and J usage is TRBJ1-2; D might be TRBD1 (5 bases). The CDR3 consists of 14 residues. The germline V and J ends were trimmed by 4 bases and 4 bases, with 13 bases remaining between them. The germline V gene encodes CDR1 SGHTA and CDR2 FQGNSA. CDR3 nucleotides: TGTGCCAGCAGCTCAACTACAGGCCTCTATGGCTACACCTTC. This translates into CASSSTTGLYGYTF.